A single sample gave rise to the 22 T cell receptor beta chains below, sequenced in a study of cytomegalovirus exposure and HLA in healthy donors. Use of 60 Vbeta and 13 Jbeta primers characterized the PCR. Measured with immunoSEQ multiplex PCR; TCRdb has only the in-frame clones, and not every one. This table holds about 180,000 clones, 80% found once. The sample taken for sequencing was PBMCs. The receptors were gathered from a woman in her 30s in good health and CMV-seronegative.

The chain uses TRBV19 and TRBJ1-1; 12 bases map to TRBD1. Germline V gene sequence: CDR1 LNHDA, CDR2 SQIVND (reference sequence). The J segment lost 2 bases and the V segment lost 4 bases, leaving 8 bases of the junction unmatched. CDR3 length: 17 amino acids. CDR3 protein: CASSNPRDRGRNTEAFF. CDR3 DNA sequence: TGTGCCAGTAGTAACCCTCGGGACAGGGGGCGAAACACTGAAGCTTTCTTT. The entire variable domain, with the rest obtained from reference TRBV19 and TRBJ1-1, is as follows: DGGITQSPKYLFRKEGQNVTLSCEQNLNHDAMYWYRQDPGQGLRLIYYSQIVNDFQKGDIAEGYSVSREKKESFPLTVTSAQKNPTAFYLCASSNPRDRGRNTEAFFGQGTRLTVV.

The V gene is TRBV7-3, the J gene TRBJ1-1; 8 bases line up with TRBD1. Germline values: CDR1 SGHTA, CDR2 FQGTGA. The CDR3 extends over 13 amino acids. The V segment lost 1 base and the J segment 10 bases; nucleotides outside the gene matches: 5. CDR3 nucleotides: TGTGCCAGCAGCTTAATCGAGACAGGGGTAGCTTTCTTT. This translates into CASSLIETGVAFF.

This clone was seen a handful of times. V is TRBV7-9 and J is TRBJ2-1; 12 bases fit TRBD2. Trimming took 5 bases from V and 4 from J; bases not matched to a gene: 6. Germline V CDR1 and CDR2: SEHNR, FQNEAQ (reference sequence). The CDR3 runs to 16 residues. The DNA for the CDR3 is TGTGCCAGCAGCCACCCGACTAGCGGGGGTTACAATGAGCAGTTCTTC. This translates into CASSHPTSGGYNEQFF.

The chain carries TRBV10-1 and TRBJ2-7; 8 bases fit TRBD2. Germline CDR1 WNHNN, CDR2 SYGVQD (reference sequence). V shed 3 bases and J 6 bases; nucleotides not matched to a gene: 4. CDR3 length equals 13 residues. CDR3 in amino acids: CASSDRTSREQYF. In DNA form, the CDR3 reads TGCGCCAGCAGTGACCGGACTAGCCGCGAGCAGTACTTC.

CDR3 nucleotide sequence: TGTGCCAGCAGCCAAGATCTAGACAGGGGGAAGATAGGTGGCTACACCTTC. This gives the protein CASSQDLDRGKIGGYTF. The chain carries TRBV4-2 and TRBJ1-2; 9 bases are shared with TRBD1. Germline V gene data show CDR1 as LGHNA and CDR2 as YNFKEQ. Trimming took 0 bases from V and 7 from J; bases not matched to a gene: 12. CDR3 length equals 17 residues.

The DNA for the CDR3 is TGTGCCAGCAAGCTAGCGGGGGTGAGCTCCTACAATGAGCAGTTCTTC. Amino acid sequence: CASKLAGVSSYNEQFF. The gene calls are TRBV19 and TRBJ2-1; TRBD2 matches at 10 bases. This CDR3 has 16 residues. The trim removed 9 bases at V and 0 bases at J, leaving 8 bases unmatched. Germline V gene sequence: CDR1 LNHDA, CDR2 SQIVND (reference sequence).

The rearrangement joins TRBV6-4 to TRBJ2-1; D might be TRBD2 (6 bases). The CDR3 covers 14 residues. Germline V CDR1 and CDR2: MRHNA, SNTAGT. V lost 10 bases to trimming and J lost 5 bases, with 18 bases between them. CDR3: CATRAGTENNEQFF. The CDR3 DNA reads as TGTGCCACTCGGGCGGGGACTGAAAACAATGAGCAGTTCTTC.

In its sample, this clone was seen a few times. CDR3 residues: CASRDGRAFF. DNA of the CDR3: TGTGCCAGTAGGGACGGGAGAGCTTTCTTT. This sequence joins TRBV25-1 and TRBJ1-1, with D possibly being TRBD1 (5 bases). Trimming took off 9 bases at V and 10 bases at J, with 12 bases between the two ends. The germline CDR1 and CDR2 sequences are MGHDK and SYGVNS. This CDR3 has 10 amino acids.

This rearrangement joins TRBV4-1 to TRBJ1-5; 7 bases line up with TRBD1. Trimming cost V 4 bases and J 0 bases; bases outside gene matches: 3. The CDR3 extends over 15 amino acids. Germline V CDR1 and CDR2: MGHRA, YSYEKL. CDR3 residues: CASSLGQYSNQPQHF. DNA for the CDR3: TGCGCCAGCAGCCTGGGACAGTATAGCAATCAGCCCCAGCATTTT.

This chain connects TRBV7-9 to TRBJ1-1; D is ambiguous. Germline values: CDR1 SEHNR, CDR2 FQNEAQ (reference sequence). Trimming removed 3 bases from V and 0 bases from J, with 8 bases in between. CDR3 size: 14 residues. CDR3 in amino acids: CASSFLQMNTEAFF. The CDR3 DNA sequence: TGTGCCAGCAGCTTCCTACAGATGAACACTGAAGCTTTCTTT.

J is TRBJ1-5 and V is TRBV19, with 9 bases aligning to TRBD1. The germline gives CDR1 LNHDA, CDR2 SQIVND (reference sequence). Trimming took 10 bases from V and 0 from J; bases not matched to a gene: 16. This CDR3 spans 18 amino acids. In DNA, the CDR3 is TGTGCCACTCGGGGTCCCGGGACAGGGATTTATAGCAATCAGCCCCAGCATTTT. This codes for CATRGPGTGIYSNQPQHF.

The table lists this clone with a count of one. The chain is built from TRBV29-1 and TRBJ1-1; 9 bases line up with TRBD1. Germline CDR1 reads SQVTM; CDR2 reads ANQGSEA. V was clipped by 5 bases and J by 4 bases; unmatched bases: 5. This CDR3 comprises 13 residues. The CDR3 here is CSVHGQGTTEAFF. As DNA, the CDR3 is TGCAGCGTTCATGGACAGGGGACCACTGAAGCTTTCTTT.

This clone showed up just a few times. The chain links TRBV6-5 to TRBJ2-7; 9 positions match TRBD2. After removal of 6 bases from V and 6 bases from J, the junction contained 12 bases not matched to a gene. This CDR3 has 15 residues. Germline CDR1 MNHEY, CDR2 SVGAGI. The CDR3 reads CASSLSSSGGSEQYF. CDR3 coding DNA: TGTGCCAGCAGCCTGTCCAGTAGCGGGGGAAGCGAGCAGTACTTC.

The chain recombines TRBV6-1 with TRBJ2-6; no clear D gene. This CDR3 contains 14 residues. CDR1 is MNHNS, CDR2 SASEGT, per germline. V was trimmed by 7 bases and J by 2 bases, leaving 9 bases between them. The CDR3 loop is CASKEQAGANVLTF. The CDR3 nucleotides are TGTGCCAGCAAGGAGCAAGCTGGGGCCAACGTCCTGACTTTC.

A note on this clone: The junction does not match germline at one end; this may be a read error. This rearrangement joins TRBV6-6 to TRBJ2-5; D not certain. The CDR3 is made up of 13 amino acids. The germline V gene encodes CDR1 MNHNY and CDR2 SVGAGI (reference sequence). CDR3 in DNA: TGTGCCAGCAGTTACAGCCCGGAAGAGGCCCAGTACTTC. This sequence encodes CASSYSPEEAQYF.

CDR3: CASSLVAGDPYGYTF. The CDR3 DNA follows: TGCGCCAGCAGCTTGGTTGCAGGGGACCCCTATGGCTACACCTTC. The chain employs TRBV5-1 and TRBJ1-2; tentatively, D is TRBD1 (6 bases). CDR1 is SGHRS, CDR2 YFSETQ, per germline. The CDR3 is made up of 15 amino acids. Trimming stripped 0 bases from V and 4 bases from J, with 13 bases between.

The V and J genes are TRBV7-9 and TRBJ2-7; 8 bases are a match to TRBD2. The CDR3 is 16 amino acids. V lost 5 bases, J lost 1 base, and 10 bases stayed unmatched. Germline assignment: CDR1 SEHNR and CDR2 FQNEAQ (reference sequence). CDR3 in amino acids: CASSAAQRGPSYEQYF. CDR3 nucleotide sequence: TGTGCCAGCAGCGCAGCCCAGCGGGGGCCGTCCTACGAGCAGTACTTC.

The chain is built from TRBV5-6 and TRBJ2-2, with 12 bases that match TRBD2. From germline, CDR1 is SGHDT and CDR2 YYEEEE. Germline trimming cut 1 base from V and 1 base from J; bases unmatched to any gene: 2. There are 17 residues in the CDR3. The CDR3 DNA reads TGTGCCAGCAGCTTGCTGGGACTAGCGGGGAACACCGGGGAGCTGTTTTTT. Its protein product is CASSLLGLAGNTGELFF.

CDR3 protein: CASSLRGGDSGNTIYF. Written as DNA, the CDR3 is TGTGCCAGCAGCTTAAGGGGGGGAGACTCTGGAAACACCATATATTTT. The chain employs TRBV7-6 and TRBJ1-3; weak D call: TRBD1 (6 bases). Germline V gives CDR1 SGHVS, CDR2 FNYEAQ. This CDR3 is 16 amino acids long. The V end lost 2 bases, the J end lost 0 bases, and 11 bases lay between the germline ends.

This clone has a handful of counts. The chain has TRBV19 and TRBJ2-5, with TRBD2 matching 8 bases. The V gene end was trimmed by 2 bases and the J gene end by 0 bases; junction bases not matched to a gene: 14. Germline V lookup: CDR1 LNHDA, CDR2 SQIVND (reference sequence). This CDR3 comprises 19 residues. The CDR3 DNA reads TGTGCCAGTAGTATAAGGGGCAATCGGTGGCGGGGGGACCAAGAGACCCAGTACTTC. Amino acid sequence: CASSIRGNRWRGDQETQYF. The full variable domain, completed using reference TRBV19 and TRBJ2-5, is DGGITQSPKYLFRKEGQNVTLSCEQNLNHDAMYWYRQDPGQGLRLIYYSQIVNDFQKGDIAEGYSVSREKKESFPLTVTSAQKNPTAFYLCASSIRGNRWRGDQETQYFGPGTRLLVL.

This clone was seen more than once but under ten times. V and J are TRBV2 and TRBJ2-7; D may be TRBD1 (6 bases). Trimming left V 4 bases short and J 7 bases short, with 20 bases between. The CDR3 length is 15 residues. Germline CDR1 SNHLY, CDR2 FYNNEI. Here the CDR3 DNA reads TGTGCCAGCAGTGGGCTGACAGGTCCTTTTGGGGAGCAGTACTTC. Translation: CASSGLTGPFGEQYF.

In DNA, the CDR3 is TGTGCCAGCAGTTTTTCGGGGGGCATCAATCAGCCCCAGCATTTT. This gives the protein CASSFSGGINQPQHF. The chain links TRBV27 to TRBJ1-5, with D tentatively TRBD1 (6 bases). Deletions cut 3 bases from V and 3 bases from J, with 12 bases between. The CDR3 loop spans 15 amino acids. Germline V CDR1 and CDR2: MNHEY, SMNVEV (reference sequence).